This paragraph covers one T cell receptor (beta chain) sequence. Primers for the PCR totalled 60 Vbeta and 13 Jbeta. Profiled with immunoSEQ multiplex PCR; TCRdb holds only in-frame clones, not every one. The sample consists of over 150,000 clones, roughly 84% of them appearing once. The data were obtained in a study of cytomegalovirus exposure and HLA in healthy donors. The germline V gene encodes CDR1 SGHRS and CDR2 YFSETQ. The V and J ends lost 3 bases and 2 bases, in that order; junction bases with no gene match: 6. The CDR3 totals 16 residues. This rearrangement joins TRBV5-1 to TRBJ1-1, with 11 bases aligning to TRBD1. Sequences were obtained from PBMCs. The TCR was taken from a boy aged 2 to 10 in good health and CMV-seronegative. CDR3 protein: CASSSDRGHFNTEAFF. As DNA, the CDR3 is TGCGCCAGCAGCTCGGACAGGGGGCATTTTAACACTGAAGCTTTCTTT.